These 17 T cell receptor beta chains originate from one sample sequenced in a study of cytomegalovirus exposure and HLA in healthy donors. 13 Jbeta primers and 60 Vbeta primers were used for the PCR. Profiling relied on immunoSEQ multiplex PCR, and the TCRdb table lists in-frame clones only, not all of them. Its clone listing holds about 110,000 clones. Sequenced: PBMCs. The receptors were sampled from a man aged 40-50 years in good health and CMV-seropositive.

This chain links TRBV28 with TRBJ1-1; D is unresolved. Deletions cut 3 bases from V and 3 bases from J, with 11 bases between. Germline V lookup: CDR1 MDHEN, CDR2 SYDVKM. The CDR3 runs to 14 residues. The CDR3 DNA sequence: TGTGCCAGCAGTTTTGTCTCGGGGTACACTGAAGCTTTCTTT. Translating gives CASSFVSGYTEAFF.

This rearrangement joins TRBV4-1 to TRBJ1-5, with D perhaps matching TRBD1 (6 bases). The V end lost 4 bases, the J end lost 9 bases, and 13 bases lay between the germline ends. The germline V gene has CDR1 MGHRA and CDR2 YSYEKL. The CDR3 length is 13 residues. The CDR3 DNA reads as TGCGCCAGCAGCCCCGGCGGGGGGCTGCCCCAGCATTTT. As protein: CASSPGGGLPQHF.

This rearrangement joins TRBV30 to TRBJ2-1, with 7 bases lining up with TRBD2. The germline CDR1 and CDR2 sequences are GTSNPN and SVGIG (reference sequence). With 2 bases clipped from V and 8 bases from J, the junction kept 6 bases outside the gene matches. The CDR3 runs to 13 residues. The CDR3 DNA follows: TGTGCCTGGAGTCTGGGAGGGTTCGATGAGCAGTTCTTC. Amino acids: CAWSLGGFDEQFF.

The rearrangement joins TRBV4-3 to TRBJ2-6, with 12 bases identical to TRBD2. The CDR3 runs 18 residues. Germline loops: CDR1 LGHNA, CDR2 YSLEER. V was clipped by 4 bases and J by 0 bases; unmatched bases: 4. CDR3: CASSRTSGRSSGANVLTF. The CDR3 DNA reads as TGCGCCAGCAGCCGTACTAGCGGGAGGAGCTCTGGGGCCAACGTCCTGACTTTC.

This chain joins TRBV5-5 and TRBJ2-6; D gene ambiguous. This CDR3 has 15 residues. Germline CDR1 reads SGHKS; CDR2 reads YYEKEE (reference sequence). The V gene lost 2 bases and the J gene lost 0 bases, with 6 bases spanning the gap. The CDR3 DNA follows: TGTGCCAGCAGCTTCTTCCTCTCTGGGGCCAACGTCCTGACTTTC. This codes for CASSFFLSGANVLTF.

This chain connects TRBV7-2 to TRBJ1-2; D may be TRBD1 (5 bases). V shed 5 bases and J shed 7 bases, with 14 bases lying between them. CDR3 length equals 13 residues. CDR1 and CDR2 (germline): SGHTA, FQGNSA. The CDR3 region has the DNA TGTGCCAGCAGCCCGCAGGGTCTCGTTGGCTACACCTTC. Protein sequence: CASSPQGLVGYTF.

The V gene is TRBV18, the J gene TRBJ2-3, with 12 positions matching TRBD2. Germline CDR1 KGHSH, CDR2 LQKENI. With 6 bases clipped from V and 4 bases from J, the junction kept 5 bases outside the gene matches. The CDR3 sequence is 15 residues long. CDR3 residues: CASSQTSGSADTQYF. The CDR3 DNA reads TGTGCCAGCTCTCAGACTAGCGGGAGCGCAGATACGCAGTATTTT.

J is TRBJ1-3 and V is TRBV2; no definite D call. The ends were cut back, 6 bases at V and 3 bases at J, with 18 bases in the middle. Per the germline V gene, CDR1 is SNHLY and CDR2 is FYNNEI. CDR3 length: 16 amino acids. Here the CDR3 reads CASSDYTGKGGNTIYF. The CDR3 DNA reads TGTGCCAGCAGCGACTATACGGGGAAGGGTGGAAACACCATATATTTT.

J is TRBJ1-3 and V is TRBV5-1, with D hard to call. CDR1 and CDR2 from the germline V gene are SGHRS and YFSETQ. The germline V and J ends were trimmed by 0 bases and 2 bases, with 12 bases remaining between them. CDR3 length: 16 amino acids. CDR3 loop: CASSLDGTLAGNTIYF. The CDR3 nucleotides are TGCGCCAGCAGCTTGGATGGAACTCTAGCTGGAAACACCATATATTTT. Together with reference TRBV5-1 and TRBJ1-3, the CDR3 gives the full variable domain: KAGVTQTPRYLIKTRGQQVTLSCSPISGHRSVSWYQQTPGQGLQFLFEYFSETQRNKGNFPGRFSGRQFSNSRSEMNVSTLELGDSALYLCASSLDGTLAGNTIYFGEGSWLTVV.

V gene TRBV7-2 combines with J gene TRBJ2-1; 10 nucleotides agree with TRBD2. V dropped 7 bases and J dropped 1; count of bases not matched to a gene: 1. The CDR3 runs to 14 residues. Germline V gene data show CDR1 as SGHTA and CDR2 as FQGNSA. The CDR3 coding sequence is TGTGCCAGCAAAGCGGGAGGGTCCTACAATGAGCAGTTCTTC. Its translation is CASKAGGSYNEQFF.

Comment on this clone: Other DNA sequences in the same sample also yield this CDR3. The rearrangement uses TRBV6-5 and TRBJ2-6, with D possibly matching TRBD1 (5 bases). Per germline, CDR1 MNHEY and CDR2 SVGAGI. V was clipped by 3 bases and J by 0 bases, with 6 bases between them. The CDR3 spans 15 residues. CDR3 coding DNA: TGTGCCAGCAGTTATAGGGGCTCTGGGGCCAACGTCCTGACTTTC. Translating gives CASSYRGSGANVLTF.

The genes are TRBV18 and TRBJ2-5; D possibly corresponds to TRBD2 (6 bases). CDR1 is KGHSH, CDR2 LQKENI, per germline. The V end lost 4 bases, the J end lost 5 bases, and 14 bases lay between the germline ends. The CDR3 runs 14 residues. The CDR3 DNA reads TGTGCCAGCTCACTGACCGGGGGAACGGAGACCCAGTACTTC. As protein: CASSLTGGTETQYF.

The chain links TRBV27 to TRBJ1-2; 7 bases agree with TRBD1. The CDR3 runs to 14 residues. The V gene end was trimmed by 6 bases and the J gene end by 4 bases; junction bases not matched to a gene: 8. The V gene's germline CDR1 is MNHEY and CDR2 SMNVEV (reference sequence). Here the CDR3 reads CASRLTGRPYGYTF. CDR3 coding DNA: TGTGCCAGCAGGTTGACAGGGCGGCCCTATGGCTACACCTTC.

The V call is TRBV6-5, the J call TRBJ1-1, with TRBD1 as a possible D gene (5 bases). This CDR3 is 14 amino acids long. Germline CDR1 and CDR2: MNHEY and SVGAGI. V was shortened by 2 bases and J by 1 base, with 8 bases between the two germline ends. The CDR3 sequence: CASSYQGQNTEAFF. In DNA, the CDR3 is TGTGCCAGCAGTTACCAAGGACAGAACACTGAAGCTTTCTTT.

Frequency places this clone as medium-sized. The genes are TRBV5-4 and TRBJ2-5; a possible D gene is TRBD1 (6 bases). The germline V gene encodes CDR1 SGHNT and CDR2 YYREEE (reference sequence). This CDR3 is 14 amino acids long. V lost 1 base and J lost 1, with 8 bases in between. CDR3 sequence (DNA): TGTGCCAGCAGCTTGCGGGACACCCAAGAGACCCAGTACTTC. Translation: CASSLRDTQETQYF. The full variable domain, in which reference TRBV5-4 and TRBJ2-5 provide the parts outside the CDR3, is ETGVTQSPTHLIKTRGQQVTLRCSSQSGHNTVSWYQQALGQGPQFIFQYYREEENGRGNFPPRFSGLQFPNYSSELNVNALELDDSALYLCASSLRDTQETQYFGPGTRLLVL.

The rearrangement uses TRBV15 and TRBJ2-7; 9 nucleotides align to TRBD1. CDR1 and CDR2 from the germline V gene are LNHNV and YYDKDF (reference sequence). V lost 4 bases and J lost 1; bases outside the gene matches: 2. The CDR3 covers 14 residues. As DNA, the CDR3 is TGTGCCACCAGCACGGGACAGGGTTCCTACGAGCAGTACTTC. This codes for CATSTGQGSYEQYF.

J is TRBJ1-1 and V is TRBV9, with 8 positions matching TRBD1. The CDR3 runs to 14 residues. Germline V CDR1 and CDR2: SGDLS, YYNGEE. V shed 4 bases and J 4 bases; nucleotides not matched to a gene: 6. The CDR3, as DNA: TGTGCCAGCAGCCCCCGTACAGGGGGCACTGAAGCTTTCTTT. This gives the protein CASSPRTGGTEAFF.